A selection of T cell receptor beta chains follows, all from one sample in a study of OX40 agonist ivuxolimab in advanced cancers. Profiled with immunoSEQ multiplex PCR; TCRdb holds only in-frame clones, not every one. The table includes about 51,000 clones, around 77% detected once. Sequences were derived from CD4+ or CD8+ T cells sorted from blood, sampled in a trial of the OX40 agonist ivuxolimab. All receptors come from an adult with an advanced solid tumor such as melanoma, head and neck, liver or kidney cancer. Each CDR3 is given with its conserved first and last residue. A D gene is named only where the DNA matches it firmly. Rows may omit the clone size; those that give it use once, few, many or a size class.

d_gene: NA; abundance: few; j_gene: TRBJ1-2; v_gene: TRBV4-2; CDR3aa: CASSQVRFEGGYTF; CDR3nt: TGTGCCAGCAGCCAAGTCCGGTTCGAGGGAGGCTACACCTTC
d_gene: TRBD1; abundance: NA; j_gene: TRBJ2-7; v_gene: TRBV5-4; CDR3aa: CASSLPGQGVHEQYF; CDR3nt: TGTGCCAGCAGCTTGCCGGGACAGGGAGTCCACGAGCAGTACTTC
d_gene: NA; abundance: NA; j_gene: TRBJ1-1; v_gene: TRBV11-2; CDR3aa: CAIGGVTEAFF; CDR3nt: TGTGCCATCGGAGGGGTTACTGAAGCTTTCTTT
d_gene: NA; abundance: NA; j_gene: TRBJ2-1; v_gene: TRBV4-1; CDR3aa: CASSQNVMPGYNEQFF; CDR3nt: TGCGCCAGCAGCCAAAACGTCATGCCCGGATACAATGAGCAGTTCTTC
d_gene: NA; abundance: NA; j_gene: TRBJ1-4; v_gene: TRBV6-1; CDR3aa: CASSEPGKGWEKLFF; CDR3nt: TGTGCCAGCAGTGAACCCGGGAAAGGGTGGGAAAAACTGTTTTTT
d_gene: TRBD2; abundance: NA; j_gene: TRBJ2-1; v_gene: TRBV5-1; CDR3aa: CASSPQPGLAGDNEQFF; CDR3nt: TGCGCCAGCAGCCCACAACCGGGACTAGCGGGAGACAATGAGCAGTTCTTC
d_gene: TRBD1; abundance: NA; j_gene: TRBJ2-7; v_gene: TRBV11-2; CDR3aa: CASSQDAQGEREQYF; CDR3nt: TGTGCCAGCAGCCAAGACGCGCAGGGGGAACGAGAGCAGTACTTC
d_gene: TRBD1; abundance: NA; j_gene: TRBJ2-5; v_gene: TRBV5-1; CDR3aa: CASSLAPFWDSQETQYF; CDR3nt: TGCGCCAGCAGCTTGGCCCCATTTTGGGACAGCCAAGAGACCCAGTACTTC
d_gene: NA; abundance: NA; j_gene: TRBJ2-7; v_gene: TRBV6-5; CDR3aa: CASSSIRRGSTEQYF; CDR3nt: TGTGCCAGCAGTTCCATCAGAAGGGGGAGTACCGAGCAGTACTTC
d_gene: TRBD1; abundance: NA; j_gene: TRBJ2-1; v_gene: TRBV28; CDR3aa: CASSYLWTGGGYNEQFF; CDR3nt: TGTGCCAGCAGTTATCTTTGGACAGGGGGCGGTTACAATGAGCAGTTCTTC
d_gene: NA; abundance: NA; j_gene: TRBJ1-3; v_gene: TRBV25-1; CDR3aa: CASSEYGGGSGNTIYF; CDR3nt: TGTGCCAGCAGTGAATACGGAGGGGGCTCTGGAAACACCATATATTTT
d_gene: NA; abundance: NA; j_gene: TRBJ2-7; v_gene: TRBV29-1; CDR3aa: CSVEESLEQYF; CDR3nt: TGCAGCGTTGAAGAGTCCCTCGAGCAGTACTTC
d_gene: TRBD2; abundance: once; j_gene: TRBJ2-7; v_gene: TRBV27; CDR3aa: CASSSRGGGYEQYF; CDR3nt: TGTGCCAGCAGTTCCCGGGGCGGGGGCTACGAGCAGTACTTC
d_gene: NA; abundance: few; j_gene: TRBJ2-7; v_gene: TRBV11-1; CDR3aa: CASSLGGKAYEQYF; CDR3nt: TGTGCCAGCAGCTTAGGCGGGAAGGCGTACGAGCAGTACTTC
d_gene: NA; abundance: few; j_gene: TRBJ1-2; v_gene: TRBV5-1; CDR3aa: CASMMGHDNYGYTF; CDR3nt: TGCGCCAGCATGATGGGCCACGACAACTATGGCTACACCTTC
d_gene: NA; abundance: NA; j_gene: TRBJ2-7; v_gene: TRBV30; CDR3aa: CAWSPRTAYEQYF; CDR3nt: TGTGCCTGGAGTCCCCGGACAGCCTACGAGCAGTACTTC
d_gene: TRBD2; abundance: NA; j_gene: TRBJ2-1; v_gene: TRBV5-1; CDR3aa: CASSPLAGAHNEQFF; CDR3nt: TGCGCCAGCAGCCCCCTTGCGGGAGCCCACAATGAGCAGTTCTTC
d_gene: NA; abundance: NA; j_gene: TRBJ2-1; v_gene: TRBV11-2; CDR3aa: CASSLRENDEQFF; CDR3nt: TGTGCCAGCAGCTTAAGAGAAAACGATGAGCAGTTCTTC
d_gene: TRBD1; abundance: NA; j_gene: TRBJ1-4; v_gene: TRBV5-1; CDR3aa: CASTIDRGQEKLFF; CDR3nt: TGCGCCAGCACCATCGACAGGGGGCAAGAAAAACTGTTTTTT
d_gene: TRBD1; abundance: few; j_gene: TRBJ1-2; v_gene: TRBV4-1; CDR3aa: CASSQEGRWTGVYGYTF; CDR3nt: TGCGCCAGCAGCCAAGAAGGGCGGTGGACAGGGGTCTATGGCTACACCTTC
d_gene: TRBD1; abundance: NA; j_gene: TRBJ1-2; v_gene: TRBV6-5; CDR3aa: CASTVRGMKGYTF; CDR3nt: TGTGCCAGCACGGTCAGGGGGATGAAAGGCTACACCTTC
d_gene: TRBD2; abundance: NA; j_gene: TRBJ2-2; v_gene: TRBV28; CDR3aa: CASSYPPGLAGGVTGELFF; CDR3nt: TGTGCCAGCAGCTACCCTCCGGGACTAGCGGGAGGCGTCACCGGGGAGCTGTTTTTT
d_gene: NA; abundance: few; j_gene: TRBJ2-7; v_gene: TRBV10-3; CDR3aa: CAISGGTYYEQYF; CDR3nt: TGTGCCATCAGTGGAGGCACCTACTACGAGCAGTACTTC
d_gene: TRBD1; abundance: NA; j_gene: TRBJ1-3; v_gene: TRBV6-5; CDR3aa: CASSYRPGTGLNTIYF; CDR3nt: TGTGCCAGCAGTTACCGCCCCGGGACAGGGCTAAACACCATATATTTT
d_gene: NA; abundance: NA; j_gene: TRBJ1-1; v_gene: TRBV28; CDR3aa: CASSLEDTEAFF; CDR3nt: TGTGCCAGCAGTTTGGAGGACACTGAAGCTTTCTTT
d_gene: NA; abundance: NA; j_gene: TRBJ1-1; v_gene: TRBV4-1; CDR3aa: CASSLRGGRDTEAFF; CDR3nt: TGCGCCAGCAGCCTCCGAGGGGGGAGGGACACTGAAGCTTTCTTT
d_gene: NA; abundance: few; j_gene: TRBJ1-5; v_gene: TRBV4-1; CDR3aa: CASSQVMGVPRQPQHF; CDR3nt: TGCGCCAGCAGCCAAGTGATGGGGGTCCCTCGGCAGCCCCAGCATTTT
d_gene: NA; abundance: NA; j_gene: TRBJ2-5; v_gene: TRBV5-1; CDR3aa: CASSFYSGGQETQYF; CDR3nt: TGCGCCAGCAGCTTTTATTCAGGCGGCCAAGAGACCCAGTACTTC
d_gene: NA; abundance: once; j_gene: TRBJ1-6; v_gene: TRBV11-2; CDR3aa: CASSSIGALHF; CDR3nt: TGTGCCAGCAGCTCCATAGGTGCCCTCCACTTT
d_gene: NA; abundance: NA; j_gene: TRBJ2-7; v_gene: TRBV7-9; CDR3aa: CASSATTVQYF; CDR3nt: TGTGCCAGCAGCGCCACTACGGTGCAGTACTTC
d_gene: TRBD1; abundance: NA; j_gene: TRBJ1-5; v_gene: TRBV18; CDR3aa: CASSLTGDQPQHF; CDR3nt: TGTGCCAGCTCACTGACAGGGGATCAGCCCCAGCATTTT
d_gene: TRBD2; abundance: NA; j_gene: TRBJ2-1; v_gene: TRBV5-6; CDR3aa: CASSSGLAGTLRWQFF; CDR3nt: TGTGCCAGCAGCTCCGGACTAGCGGGGACCCTAAGGTGGCAGTTCTTC
d_gene: TRBD1; abundance: NA; j_gene: TRBJ2-5; v_gene: TRBV5-5; CDR3aa: CASSPLDRVETQYF; CDR3nt: TGTGCCAGCAGCCCACTAGACAGGGTAGAGACCCAGTACTTC
d_gene: TRBD2; abundance: once; j_gene: TRBJ2-1; v_gene: TRBV6-1; CDR3aa: CASRLAEWGEQFF; CDR3nt: TGTGCCAGCCGGCTAGCGGAGTGGGGTGAGCAGTTCTTC
d_gene: NA; abundance: NA; j_gene: TRBJ2-3; v_gene: TRBV5-1; CDR3aa: CASSLEGADTDTQYF; CDR3nt: TGCGCCAGCAGCTTAGAGGGAGCCGACACAGATACGCAGTATTTT
d_gene: NA; abundance: medium-sized; j_gene: TRBJ1-5; v_gene: TRBV25-1; CDR3aa: CASSEWGQNQPQHF; CDR3nt: TGTGCCAGCAGTGAATGGGGACAAAATCAGCCCCAGCATTTT
d_gene: TRBD2; abundance: NA; j_gene: TRBJ2-1; v_gene: TRBV11-2; CDR3aa: CASRRPGLAYNEQFF; CDR3nt: TGTGCCAGCAGACGACCGGGACTAGCCTACAATGAGCAGTTCTTC
d_gene: TRBD1; abundance: NA; j_gene: TRBJ2-7; v_gene: TRBV27; CDR3aa: CASSLLLGQGNEQYF; CDR3nt: TGTGCCAGCAGTTTATTGTTGGGACAGGGTAACGAGCAGTACTTC
d_gene: NA; abundance: once; j_gene: TRBJ2-1; v_gene: TRBV4-2; CDR3aa: CASSQEFGSAYNEQFF; CDR3nt: TGTGCCAGCAGCCAAGAATTCGGGAGTGCCTACAATGAGCAGTTCTTC
d_gene: NA; abundance: NA; j_gene: TRBJ1-1; v_gene: TRBV15; CDR3aa: CATRRGGETEAFF; CDR3nt: TGTGCCACCAGAAGAGGAGGGGAGACTGAAGCTTTCTTT
d_gene: NA; abundance: NA; j_gene: TRBJ2-5; v_gene: TRBV7-9; CDR3aa: CASSSPPSQETQYF; CDR3nt: TGTGCCAGCAGCTCCCCGCCCTCCCAAGAGACCCAGTACTTC
d_gene: NA; abundance: NA; j_gene: TRBJ2-5; v_gene: TRBV18; CDR3aa: CASSQGTGETQYF; CDR3nt: TGTGCCAGCTCACAGGGCACGGGGGAGACCCAGTACTTC
d_gene: TRBD2; abundance: NA; j_gene: TRBJ2-5; v_gene: TRBV4-1; CDR3aa: CASSQPGTIGRTQYF; CDR3nt: TGCGCCAGCAGCCAGCCCGGGACTATCGGTAGGACCCAGTACTTC
d_gene: NA; abundance: NA; j_gene: TRBJ2-7; v_gene: TRBV18; CDR3aa: CASSPLPDSGYEQYF; CDR3nt: TGTGCCAGCTCACCCCTCCCGGATTCCGGCTACGAGCAGTACTTC
d_gene: TRBD2; abundance: once; j_gene: TRBJ2-3; v_gene: TRBV7-6; CDR3aa: CASSGLVAGGKDTQYF; CDR3nt: TGTGCCAGCAGTGGACTCGTAGCGGGAGGCAAGGATACGCAGTATTTT
d_gene: NA; abundance: once; j_gene: TRBJ2-3; v_gene: TRBV29-1; CDR3aa: CSVSSSTDTQYF; CDR3nt: TGCAGCGTTTCCTCTAGCACAGATACGCAGTATTTT